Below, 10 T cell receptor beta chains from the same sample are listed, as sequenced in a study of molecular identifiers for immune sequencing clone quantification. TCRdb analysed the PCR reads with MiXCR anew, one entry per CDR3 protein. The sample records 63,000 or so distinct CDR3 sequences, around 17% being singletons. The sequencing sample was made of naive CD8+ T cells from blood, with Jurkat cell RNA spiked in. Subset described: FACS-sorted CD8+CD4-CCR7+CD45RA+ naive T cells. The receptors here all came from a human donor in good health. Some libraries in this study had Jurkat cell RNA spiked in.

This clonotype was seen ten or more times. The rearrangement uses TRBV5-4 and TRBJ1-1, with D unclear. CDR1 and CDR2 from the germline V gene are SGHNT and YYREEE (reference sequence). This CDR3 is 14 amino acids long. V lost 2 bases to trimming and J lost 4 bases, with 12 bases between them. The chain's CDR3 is CASSFKGGGTEAFF. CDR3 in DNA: TGTGCCAGCAGCTTTAAAGGAGGTGGCACTGAAGCTTTCTTT. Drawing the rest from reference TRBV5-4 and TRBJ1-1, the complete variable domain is ETGVTQSPTHLIKTRGQQVTLRCSSQSGHNTVSWYQQALGQGPQFIFQYYREEENGRGNFPPRFSGLQFPNYSSELNVNALELDDSALYLCASSFKGGGTEAFFGQGTRLTVV.

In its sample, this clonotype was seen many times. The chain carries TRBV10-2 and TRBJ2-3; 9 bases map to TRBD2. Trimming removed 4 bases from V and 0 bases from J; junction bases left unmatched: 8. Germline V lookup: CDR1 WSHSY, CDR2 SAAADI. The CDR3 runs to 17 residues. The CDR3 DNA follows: TGCGCCAGCAGTGGGCTAGCGGGACAGACTAGCACAGATACGCAGTATTTT. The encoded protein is CASSGLAGQTSTDTQYF.

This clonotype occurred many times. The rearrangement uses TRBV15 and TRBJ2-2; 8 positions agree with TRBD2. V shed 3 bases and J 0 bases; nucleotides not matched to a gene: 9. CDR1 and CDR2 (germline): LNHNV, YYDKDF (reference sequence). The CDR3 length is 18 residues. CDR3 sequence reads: CATSSVYLAGSNTGELFF. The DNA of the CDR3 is TGTGCCACCAGCAGCGTATATTTAGCGGGGTCGAACACCGGGGAGCTGTTTTTT. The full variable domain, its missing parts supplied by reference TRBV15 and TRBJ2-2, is DAMVIQNPRYQVTQFGKPVTLSCSQTLNHNVMYWYQQKSSQAPKLLFHYYDKDFNNEADTPDNFQSRRPNTSFCFLDIRSPGLGDTAMYLCATSSVYLAGSNTGELFFGEGSRLTVL.

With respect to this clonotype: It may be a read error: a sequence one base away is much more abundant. CDR3 residues: CASSPARAGEVVGYNEQFF. The DNA for the CDR3 is TGTGCCAGCAGCCCCGCAAGGGCAGGAGAGGTGGTGGGTTACAATGAGCAGTTCTTC. The V gene is TRBV7-8, the J gene TRBJ2-1; D is unresolved. The CDR3 covers 19 residues. The V end lost 5 bases, the J end lost 4 bases, and 27 bases lay between the germline ends. Germline V lookup: CDR1 SGHVS, CDR2 FQNEAQ.

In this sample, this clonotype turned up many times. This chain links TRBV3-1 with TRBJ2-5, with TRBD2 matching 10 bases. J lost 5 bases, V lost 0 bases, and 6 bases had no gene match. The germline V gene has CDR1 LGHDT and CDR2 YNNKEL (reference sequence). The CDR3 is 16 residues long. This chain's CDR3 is CASSQDLAGAFETQYF. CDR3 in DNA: TGTGCCAGCAGCCAAGATCTAGCGGGAGCGTTTGAGACCCAGTACTTC.

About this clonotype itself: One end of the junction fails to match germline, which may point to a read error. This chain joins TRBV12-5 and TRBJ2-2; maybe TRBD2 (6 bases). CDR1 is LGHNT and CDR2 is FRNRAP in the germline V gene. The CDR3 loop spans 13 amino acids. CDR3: CASGLAGPGGLFF. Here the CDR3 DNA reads TGTGCTAGTGGTTTGGCGGGCCCCGGGGGGCTGTTTTTT.

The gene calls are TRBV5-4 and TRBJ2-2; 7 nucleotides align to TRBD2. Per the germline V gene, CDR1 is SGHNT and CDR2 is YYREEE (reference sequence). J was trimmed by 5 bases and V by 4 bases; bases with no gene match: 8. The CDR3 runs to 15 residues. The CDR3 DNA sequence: TGTGCCAGCAGCCTAGCGGACCGTTTAACCGGGGAGCTGTTTTTT. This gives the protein CASSLADRLTGELFF.

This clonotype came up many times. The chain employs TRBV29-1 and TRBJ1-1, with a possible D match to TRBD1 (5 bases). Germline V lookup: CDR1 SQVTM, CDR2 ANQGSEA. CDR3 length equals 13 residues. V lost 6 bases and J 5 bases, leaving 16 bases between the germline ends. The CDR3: CSVTPGTGTEAFF. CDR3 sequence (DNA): TGCAGCGTCACTCCCGGGACTGGGACTGAAGCTTTCTTT.

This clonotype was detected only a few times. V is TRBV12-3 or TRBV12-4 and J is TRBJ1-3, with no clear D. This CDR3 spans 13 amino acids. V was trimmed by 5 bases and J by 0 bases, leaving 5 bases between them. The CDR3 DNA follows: TGTGCCAGCAGTCCCGACTCTGGAAACACCATATATTTT. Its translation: CASSPDSGNTIYF.

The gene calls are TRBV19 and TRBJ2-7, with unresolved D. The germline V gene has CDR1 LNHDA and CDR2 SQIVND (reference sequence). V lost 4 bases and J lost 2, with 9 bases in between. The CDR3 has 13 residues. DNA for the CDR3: TGTGCCAGTAGTACGGTACACGCCTACGAGCAGTACTTC. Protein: CASSTVHAYEQYF. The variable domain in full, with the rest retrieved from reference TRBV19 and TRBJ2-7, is DGGITQSPKYLFRKEGQNVTLSCEQNLNHDAMYWYRQDPGQGLRLIYYSQIVNDFQKGDIAEGYSVSREKKESFPLTVTSAQKNPTAFYLCASSTVHAYEQYFGPGTRLTVT.